Listed below are T cell receptor beta chains from one sample, sequenced in a study of tumor and adjacent non-tumor tissue in lung cancer. One entry per CDR3 protein, called by TCRdb with MiXCR from the multiplex PCR reads. The top ten hold about 23% of the sample, which has about 120,000 distinct CDR3 sequences, around 82% seen once. Sequencing used lung tumor tissue. These receptors all stem from a man between 65 and 85 years old with non-small cell lung cancer. Each CDR3 is given with its conserved first and last residue. Fields, in order: V gene, CDR3 protein.

TRBV6-5,CASSYHSRVPSSANTETFF
TRBV4-2,CVSSLQGTGDQSQHF
TRBV6-2/TRBV6-3,CVSSNSVRVSYTQYF
TRBV6-5,CTSSYTDSHEQYF
TRBV6-2/TRBV6-3,CASSYRTVLSSYEQYF
TRBV6-5,CANRAGTGNGYTF
TRBV4-1,CASSSGLYNEHFF
TRBV11-2,CASSRDSINYEQYF
TRBV11-2,CASSSSWGSGNTIYF
TRBV6-5,CASRTSATTGELFF
TRBV29-1,CSVVQTEAYGYTF
TRBV11-3,CDNSFRDRTLNTKAFF
TRBV29-1,CSVVPDQSSGDDGYIF
TRBV11-2,CASSLVWGANDQFF
TRBV27,CASSSRDRGRQDTQYF
TRBV11-2,CVSSLDGQSGELFF
TRBV11-2,CATSVRSRDMQYF
TRBV4-2,CASSQSSGEGSSLQF